The 13 T cell receptor beta chains below were found in one sample sequenced in a study of naive and memory T cell subsets. For these TCRs, the target antigens are not known. Study results and caveats: A few larger clonotypes appeared in naive repertoires, especially CD8, possibly memory cells re-expressing CD45RA.

Two oligonucleotides, mixed equimolar, formed the beta constant-region primer covering TRBC1 and TRBC2. The ligated cDNA underwent four PCR rounds using SP2 and nested alpha and beta constant-region primers. MiXCR was run by TCRdb on the UMI-ligation and nested PCR reads, yielding one entry per CDR3 protein. The sample lists about 150,000 distinct CDR3 sequences, roughly 22% seen once, with over 0.09% in the top ten. The sequencing input was naive CD4+ T cells from blood. The source is a human donor in good health.

This clonotype was seen only a few times. CDR3 loop: CASSLSEETQYF. Here the CDR3 DNA reads TGCGCCAGCAGCCTTTCCGAGGAGACCCAGTACTTC. V is TRBV5-1 and J is TRBJ2-5, with D hard to call. The CDR3 has 12 amino acids. Germline CDR1 is SGHRS and CDR2 is YFSETQ. V was cut by 4 bases and J by 5 bases, with 9 bases left in between.

This clonotype was observed at least ten times. V and J are TRBV29-1 and TRBJ2-1, with a possible D match to TRBD2 (6 bases). Germline CDR1 SQVTM, CDR2 ANQGSEA. This CDR3 is built from 14 residues. V dropped 3 bases and J dropped 0 bases, with 9 bases sitting between them. DNA of the CDR3: TGCAGCGTTGAGGCGGGGATCTCCTACAATGAGCAGTTCTTC. It translates to CSVEAGISYNEQFF.

This clonotype was picked up many times. V usage is TRBV29-1 and J usage is TRBJ2-2; maybe TRBD2 (5 bases). Germline V gives CDR1 SQVTM, CDR2 ANQGSEA. V shed 7 bases and J shed 1 base, with 16 bases lying between them. This CDR3 has 15 residues. The CDR3 DNA reads TGCAGCGGGAAGGGCGTCGGGAAGAACACCGGGGAGCTGTTTTTT. Its translation: CSGKGVGKNTGELFF.

Only a few counts were recorded for this clonotype. J is TRBJ2-7 and V is TRBV5-1; 9 bases are a match to TRBD1. V dropped 3 bases and J dropped 3; count of bases not matched to a gene: 10. The CDR3 spans 16 residues. Germline V gives CDR1 SGHRS, CDR2 YFSETQ. Here the CDR3 reads CASSSSPGTGIYEQYF. The DNA for the CDR3 is TGCGCCAGCAGCTCAAGTCCCGGGACAGGGATCTACGAGCAGTACTTC.

V gene TRBV12-3 or TRBV12-4 combines with J gene TRBJ2-3; D might be TRBD2 (6 bases). The CDR3 spans 16 residues. Trimming shortened V by 1 base and J by 0 bases, and 11 bases separated the two germline ends. CDR3 loop: CASSLGLALSTDTQYF. The CDR3 region has the DNA TGTGCCAGCAGTTTAGGCCTAGCGTTGAGCACAGATACGCAGTATTTT.

CDR3 nucleotides: TGCAGTGCTAGTGTACAGGGGGCGAATCTGGGTTGGCAGCCCCAGCATTTT. It translates to CSASVQGANLGWQPQHF. The chain couples TRBV20-1 to TRBJ1-5; 9 bases map to TRBD1. Germline assignment: CDR1 DFQATT and CDR2 SNEGSKA (reference sequence). J was trimmed by 7 bases and V by 3 bases; bases with no gene match: 16. CDR3 length: 17 residues.

The rearrangement links TRBV15 to TRBJ2-2; no reliable D call. Per the germline V gene, CDR1 is LNHNV and CDR2 is YYDKDF (reference sequence). Trimming removed 1 base at V and 5 bases at J, with 11 bases between. The CDR3 contains 15 residues. The DNA of the CDR3 is TGTGCCACCAGCAGAGCTTTTGCAGGAACCGGGGAGCTGTTTTTT. Translated: CATSRAFAGTGELFF.

V is TRBV7-2 and J is TRBJ2-3; D is perhaps TRBD1 or TRBD2 (5 bases each). The CDR3 is made up of 15 amino acids. V lost 5 bases to trimming and J lost 6 bases, with 18 bases between them. The germline V gene encodes CDR1 SGHTA and CDR2 FQGNSA. The CDR3 sequence is CASSLGTLASDTQYF. The DNA for the CDR3 is TGTGCCAGCAGCCTAGGGACCCTAGCTTCCGATACGCAGTATTTT.

The chain combines TRBV5-1 with TRBJ2-2; 15 bases match TRBD2. Germline CDR1 is SGHRS and CDR2 is YFSETQ. The CDR3 is made up of 19 amino acids. V shed 4 bases, J shed 5 bases, and the junction held 12 bases outside the gene matches. CDR3 nucleotides: TGCGCCAGCAGCGTCTCGGGACTAGCGGGAGGCCCCGGGACCGGGGAGCTGTTTTTT. This translates into CASSVSGLAGGPGTGELFF.

This rearrangement joins TRBV7-9 to TRBJ1-1, with 10 bases matching TRBD1. This CDR3 spans 14 amino acids. Germline loops: CDR1 SEHNR, CDR2 FQNEAQ (reference sequence). Losses at the gene ends were 5 bases for V and 4 bases for J; bases not matched to a gene: 4. The CDR3 DNA reads TGTGCCAGCAGCCTGGGACAGGGGCTCACTGAAGCTTTCTTT. It specifies CASSLGQGLTEAFF. Filled out from reference TRBV7-9 and TRBJ1-1, the complete variable domain reads DTGVSQNPRHKITKRGQNVTFRCDPISEHNRLYWYRQTLGQGPEFLTYFQNEAQLEKSRLLSDRFSAERPKGSFSTLEIQRTEQGDSAMYLCASSLGQGLTEAFFGQGTRLTVV.

This clonotype has a handful of counts. The DNA for the CDR3 is TGTGCCAGCAGCCAAGGACTGAGCTCCTACGAGCAGTACTTC. As protein: CASSQGLSSYEQYF. The chain recombines TRBV3-1 with TRBJ2-7; D is unresolved. The V gene's germline CDR1 is LGHDT and CDR2 YNNKEL (reference sequence). Trimming took 1 base from V and 0 from J, leaving 7 bases between them. The CDR3 is 14 amino acids.

This clonotype was observed a few times. The chain couples TRBV7-9 to TRBJ2-1; a possible D gene is TRBD1 (6 bases). Germline assignment: CDR1 SEHNR and CDR2 FQNEAQ (reference sequence). This CDR3 contains 11 residues. V gave up 7 bases and J gave up 13 bases, with 14 bases separating them. The CDR3 nucleotides are TGTGCCAGCACTCGGGACACTATACAGTTCTTC. Its protein product is CASTRDTIQFF.

This chain links TRBV14 with TRBJ2-1; D is ambiguous. V lost 0 bases and J 3 bases, leaving 9 bases between the germline ends. The CDR3 sequence is 15 residues long. The V gene's germline CDR1 is SGHDN and CDR2 FVKESK. In nucleotides, the CDR3 is TGTGCCAGCAGCCAAGATTTGGAGAGCTACAATGAGCAGTTCTTC. It is translated as CASSQDLESYNEQFF. The complete variable domain, with remaining parts taken from reference TRBV14 and TRBJ2-1, reads EAGVTQFPSHSVIEKGQTVTLRCDPISGHDNLYWYRRVMGKEIKFLLHFVKESKQDESGMPNNRFLAERTGGTYSTLKVQPAELEDSGVYFCASSQDLESYNEQFFGPGTRLTVL.